The 6 T cell receptor beta chains presented below share a single source sample, sequenced in a study of T cell repertoires in cytomegalovirus infection. TCRdb re-called the reads through MiXCR, storing one row per CDR3 protein. The sample shows 150,000 or so distinct CDR3 sequences, about 6.5% of them seen only once. The sequenced sample was PBMCs. The receptors derive from a human donor in good health (CMV status not recorded). Some clones in this sample may be carry-over from other donors' samples.

This clonotype has just a few counts. The J gene is TRBJ2-2, the V gene TRBV14, with D possibly being TRBD2 (6 bases). Germline V CDR1 and CDR2: SGHDN, FVKESK. This CDR3 is built from 14 residues. V was cut by 4 bases and J by 1 base, with 7 bases left in between. In DNA form, the CDR3 reads TGTGCCAGCAGCCGGGACTTGAACACCGGGGAGCTGTTTTTT. Translation: CASSRDLNTGELFF.

This clonotype occurred a few times. The rearrangement links TRBV28 to TRBJ2-3; no clear D gene. V was trimmed by 3 bases and J by 2 bases, leaving 12 bases between them. This CDR3 region has 15 residues. CDR1 is MDHEN and CDR2 is SYDVKM in the germline V gene. This chain's CDR3 is CASSFRNRLTDTQYF. The CDR3 DNA is TGTGCCAGCAGTTTCAGAAACCGCCTCACAGATACGCAGTATTTT.

The chain uses TRBV7-2 and TRBJ2-7, with D maybe TRBD1 (5 bases). The V gene's germline CDR1 is SGHTA and CDR2 FQGNSA. Trimming cost V 2 bases and J 12 bases, with 14 bases left between them. This CDR3 has 12 residues. CDR3 amino acids: CASSLRQGQRYF. The CDR3 DNA sequence: TGTGCCAGCAGCTTACGTCAGGGTCAACGGTACTTC. Combining the CDR3 with reference TRBV7-2 and TRBJ2-7 gives the whole variable domain GAGVSQSPSNKVTEKGKDVELRCDPISGHTALYWYRQSLGQGLEFLIYFQGNSAPDKSGLPSDRFSAERTGGSVSTLTIQRTQQEDSAVYLCASSLRQGQRYFGPGTRLTVT.

The chain carries TRBV19 and TRBJ1-2; D perhaps matches TRBD1 (5 bases). The V end was cut by 6 bases, the J end by 7 bases, with 15 bases between. The germline CDR1 and CDR2 sequences are LNHDA and SQIVND (reference sequence). The CDR3 covers 13 residues. Written as DNA, the CDR3 is TGTGCCAGTAGGCTCGCCCCAGGGTCTGGCTACACCTTC. Amino acid sequence: CASRLAPGSGYTF.

This clonotype occurred many times. The chain couples TRBV19 to TRBJ1-1, with TRBD1 as a possible D gene (5 bases). Germline V gives CDR1 LNHDA, CDR2 SQIVND (reference sequence). V was cut by 5 bases and J by 5 bases, with 18 bases left in between. The CDR3 runs 15 residues. CDR3 residues: CASSLPVRGVTEAFF. CDR3 nucleotides: TGTGCCAGTAGTCTTCCGGTTCGAGGGGTTACTGAAGCTTTCTTT.

This clonotype was seen a few times. The CDR3 here is CSAPGRLQETQYF. Written as DNA, the CDR3 is TGCAGTGCCCCGGGACGGCTACAAGAGACCCAGTACTTC. The chain joins TRBV20-1 to TRBJ2-5, with D tentatively TRBD1 or TRBD2 (5 bases each). Germline V gives CDR1 DFQATT, CDR2 SNEGSKA (reference sequence). V lost 6 bases to trimming and J lost 2 bases, with 13 bases between them. This CDR3 comprises 13 residues.